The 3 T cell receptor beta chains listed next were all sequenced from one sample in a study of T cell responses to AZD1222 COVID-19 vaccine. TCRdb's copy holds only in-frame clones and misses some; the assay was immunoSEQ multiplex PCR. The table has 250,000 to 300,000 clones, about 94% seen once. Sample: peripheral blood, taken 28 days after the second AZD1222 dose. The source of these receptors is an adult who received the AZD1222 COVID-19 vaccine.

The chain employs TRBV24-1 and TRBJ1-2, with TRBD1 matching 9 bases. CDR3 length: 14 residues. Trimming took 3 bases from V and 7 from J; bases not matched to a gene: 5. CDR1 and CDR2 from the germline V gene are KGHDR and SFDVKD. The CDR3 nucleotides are TGTGCCACCAGTGATCCATTGACAGGGGGTGGCTACACCTTC. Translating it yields CATSDPLTGGGYTF.

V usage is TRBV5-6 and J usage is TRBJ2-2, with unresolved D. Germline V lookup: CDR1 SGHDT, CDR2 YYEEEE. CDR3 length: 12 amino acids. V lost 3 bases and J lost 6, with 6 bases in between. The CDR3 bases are TGTGCCAGCAGCTGGGCTTCCGGGGAGCTGTTTTTT. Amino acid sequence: CASSWASGELFF.

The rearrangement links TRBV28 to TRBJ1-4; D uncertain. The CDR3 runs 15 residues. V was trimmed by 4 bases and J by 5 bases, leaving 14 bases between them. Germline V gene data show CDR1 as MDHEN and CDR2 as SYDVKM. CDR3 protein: CASSWPQRRNEKLFF. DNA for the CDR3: TGTGCCAGCAGTTGGCCCCAGCGGAGGAATGAAAAACTGTTTTTT.